The sequence of this T cell receptor beta chain was determined in a study of blood T cell repertoires in COVID-19. The CDR3 loop spans 16 amino acids. CDR1 is LNHDA and CDR2 is SQIVND in the germline V gene (reference sequence). V lost 6 bases to trimming and J lost 3 bases, with 20 bases between them. The table came from immunoSEQ multiplex PCR; TCRdb's copy has only in-frame clones and leaves some out. The sample has about 220,000 clones; approximately 77% are singletons. The sample consisted of peripheral blood. The chain employs TRBV19 and TRBJ1-1; D is undetermined. The clonotype was recovered from a woman of 80 years or more with acute or convalescent COVID-19. The CDR3 sequence is CASSTRFGETDTEAFF. The CDR3 DNA sequence: TGTGCCAGTAGCACCCGGTTCGGGGAAACGGACACTGAAGCTTTCTTT.